The sequence of this T cell receptor beta chain was determined in a study of OX40 agonist ivuxolimab in advanced cancers. Background for the entire study: Ivuxolimab, which targeted the costimulatory receptor OX40 (CD134), was an agonistic, fully human IgG2 monoclonal antibody. Intravenous ivuxolimab was administered to patients every 2 weeks at six dose levels: 0.01, 0.1, 0.3, 1.5, 3 and 10 mg/kg. Of the roughly 54 dose-escalation patients, hepatocellular carcinoma was present in 19, melanoma in around 15, renal cell carcinoma in 9 and head and neck cancer in 9. A male proportion of about 79% and a mean age of around 60 years, ranging from 23 to 79, were recorded for the dose-escalation cohort. Prior anti-PD-1, anti-PD-L1 or anti-CTLA-4 therapy was permitted, and roughly two fifths of dose-escalation patients had received checkpoint inhibitors. Partial responses occurred in three dose-escalation patients: two with cutaneous melanoma and one with hepatocellular carcinoma. Peripheral TCRbeta sequencing aimed to test whether ivuxolimab altered TCR sequence diversity and caused clonal T-cell expansion. The paper reports the monotherapy dose-escalation portion (N of about 50 patients) of the phase I ivuxolimab trial.

Study-wide findings and limitations: In the 0.1-3.0 mg/kg groups, partial responders were among the patients with the lowest normalized peripheral clonal expansion, particularly in CD8+ T cells. Low levels of normalized T-cell clonal expansion were also shown by some nonresponding patients. On average, CD8+ T cells showed more expanded clones than CD4+ T cells after ivuxolimab. At doses from 0.1 to 3.0 mg/kg, clonal expansion was seen in both CD4+ and CD8+ blood T cells between baseline and week 6. The antigen specificity of the clonally expanded peripheral T cells was not determined.

Comment on this clone: The clone's antigen remains unknown. Nothing much larger sits one base from this clone, and base qualities are not available.

Taken from cysteine to phenylalanine, the CDR3 has 16 residues. CDR3 DNA is the only sequence kept; it has 48 bases, read in frame from the first base. Looking up the germline V gene (reference sequence) yields CDR1 LNHDA and CDR2 SQIVND. The germline V and J ends show losses of 3 bases and 6 bases respectively, and no gene match explains 9 bases of the junction. The trial excluded patients who had a history of autoimmune disease or were on systemic immunosuppression. Peripheral blood for TCR sequencing was collected from all dose cohorts at baseline, on cycle 4 day 1, and on cycle 7 day 1. The samples were taken from a phase I, first-in-human, multicenter, open-label dose-escalation trial of ivuxolimab. Adults with locally advanced or metastatic melanoma, renal cell, hepatocellular, or head and neck squamous cell carcinoma were enrolled in the trial. Before TCR sequencing, CD4+ T cells and CD8+ T cells were sorted from peripheral blood as separate populations.

For sequencing of the TCRbeta CDR3 region, genomic DNA was extracted from the sorted cells. The immunoSEQ Assay was used to sequence the TCRbeta CDR3 regions. As stored in TCRdb, this immuneACCESS dataset retains in-frame rearrangements with V and J assigned. A fraction of the clones does not appear; measured against another copy, unresolved V genes explain less than half of the discrepancy, and the remainder lacks a known reason. The sample table contains some 50,000 clones; only one count was recorded for more than 80% of them. The ten largest account for 5% to 5.5% of the sample. The V gene is TRBV19 and the J gene is TRBJ2-3; TRBD2 agrees with 10 junctional bases. The source was CD4+ or CD8+ T cells sorted from blood, collected in a trial of the OX40 agonist ivuxolimab. This sequence originates from an adult with an advanced solid tumor such as melanoma, head and neck, liver or kidney cancer. The nucleotide sequence reads TGTGCCAGTAGTATTCGGCCTAGCGGGAGTACTGATACGCAGTATTTT. It specifies CASSIRPSGSTDTQYF.